The 27 T cell receptor beta chains in this list originate from one sample, sequenced in a study of cytomegalovirus exposure and HLA in healthy donors. The method was immunoSEQ multiplex PCR; TCRdb's version includes in-frame clones alone and lacks a portion of them. The sample lists about 240,000 clones, approximately 86% occurring once. Source material: PBMCs. The source is a woman younger than 45 in good health and CMV-seropositive.

J is TRBJ1-1 and V is TRBV5-4, with unresolved D. CDR1 and CDR2 (germline): SGHNT, YYREEE (reference sequence). V gave up 0 bases and J gave up 0 bases, with 6 bases separating them. This CDR3 contains 14 residues. CDR3 coding DNA: TGTGCCAGCAGCTTGGAGCCCTTGAACACTGAAGCTTTCTTT. This translates into CASSLEPLNTEAFF.

Comments on this clone: Other nucleotide sequences from this sample produce the same CDR3. The V gene is TRBV5-1, the J gene TRBJ1-1, with 7 bases that match TRBD1. The CDR3 is made up of 13 amino acids. Germline lookup yields CDR1 SGHRS and CDR2 YFSETQ. The junction had 5 bases not matched to a gene; V was cut back by 4 bases and J by 5 bases. This CDR3 is CASSPRDSTEAFF. The CDR3 DNA sequence: TGCGCCAGCAGCCCCAGGGACAGTACTGAAGCTTTCTTT.

The V gene is TRBV11-3, the J gene TRBJ1-1; 7 bases agree with TRBD1. With 6 bases clipped from V and 4 bases from J, the junction kept 8 bases outside the gene matches. CDR1 and CDR2 from the germline V gene are SGHNT and YENEEA. The length of the CDR3 is 14 residues. The CDR3 sequence is CASSKGTVATEAFF. The DNA of the CDR3 is TGTGCCAGCAGTAAGGGGACAGTAGCCACTGAAGCTTTCTTT.

The rearrangement uses TRBV9 and TRBJ2-3; possible D gene TRBD1, 5 bases. The CDR3 spans 15 residues. Germline assignment: CDR1 SGDLS and CDR2 YYNGEE. Trimming left V 2 bases short and J 3 bases short, with 13 bases between. CDR3 coding DNA: TGTGCCAGCAGCGTCCTCAGGGTGGGTACAGATACGCAGTATTTT. The encoded protein is CASSVLRVGTDTQYF.

The genes are TRBV18 and TRBJ1-1; 10 nucleotides line up with TRBD1. From germline, CDR1 is KGHSH and CDR2 LQKENI. Trimming took 3 bases from V and 4 from J; bases not matched to a gene: 8. This CDR3 is built from 16 residues. The CDR3 nucleotides read TGTGCCAGCTCACCCTGGGACAGGGGATCGGGCACTGAAGCTTTCTTT. Amino acids: CASSPWDRGSGTEAFF.

V usage is TRBV29-1 and J usage is TRBJ2-5, with D maybe TRBD1 (6 bases). Trimming shortened V by 5 bases and J by 4 bases, and 11 bases separated the two germline ends. This CDR3 comprises 12 residues. Germline V gene sequence: CDR1 SQVTM, CDR2 ANQGSEA. CDR3 sequence: CSVWGPGETQYF. In DNA, the CDR3 is TGCAGCGTTTGGGGGCCGGGAGAGACCCAGTACTTC.

This clone was found once. CDR3 in amino acids: CASRRREGLSGELFF. As DNA, the CDR3 is TGCGCCAGCAGGCGGCGGGAGGGCCTGTCCGGGGAGCTGTTTTTT. The chain joins TRBV5-1 to TRBJ2-2, with 9 nucleotides matching TRBD2. The CDR3 has 15 residues. The V segment lost 5 bases and the J segment 6 bases; nucleotides outside the gene matches: 8. The germline V gene has CDR1 SGHRS and CDR2 YFSETQ.

The chain couples TRBV7-6 to TRBJ2-7, with 8 bases aligning to TRBD2. Germline trimming cut 5 bases from V and 2 bases from J; bases unmatched to any gene: 8. This CDR3 is 15 amino acids long. Germline assignment: CDR1 SGHVS and CDR2 FNYEAQ. Here the CDR3 DNA reads TGTGCCAGCAGCCCCGGGACTAGTTCTGCCTACGAGCAGTACTTC. This gives the protein CASSPGTSSAYEQYF.

This clone was seen just once. The chain uses TRBV5-6 and TRBJ2-4, with D hard to call. This CDR3 spans 15 amino acids. Germline values: CDR1 SGHDT, CDR2 YYEEEE. Deletions cut 0 bases from V and 4 bases from J, with 11 bases between. The CDR3, as DNA: TGTGCCAGCAGCTTGGAGCTCCATGCGAAAAACATTCAGTACTTC. Translating it yields CASSLELHAKNIQYF. Full variable domain (remainder filled in from reference TRBV5-6 and TRBJ2-4): DAGVTQSPTHLIKTRGQQVTLRCSPKSGHDTVSWYQQALGQGPQFIFQYYEEEERQRGNFPDRFSGHQFPNYSSELNVNALLLGDSALYLCASSLELHAKNIQYFGAGTRLSVL.

This chain connects TRBV7-6 to TRBJ1-1, with D unresolved. This CDR3 comprises 14 residues. The germline V and J ends were trimmed by 1 base and 1 base, with 7 bases remaining between them. Germline V lookup: CDR1 SGHVS, CDR2 FNYEAQ. CDR3 sequence (DNA): TGTGCCAGCAGCTTAGGGGCCGAGAACACTGAAGCTTTCTTT. It specifies CASSLGAENTEAFF.

The chain recombines TRBV6-5 with TRBJ2-1, with D uncertain. Trimming took off 0 bases at V and 0 bases at J, with 6 bases between the two ends. Germline lookup yields CDR1 MNHEY and CDR2 SVGAGI. This CDR3 spans 15 amino acids. CDR3 nucleotides: TGTGCCAGCAGTTACTCTGCGGACTCCTACAATGAGCAGTTCTTC. Translating it yields CASSYSADSYNEQFF.

The chain links TRBV5-1 to TRBJ1-3; TRBD1 is a possible D gene (5 bases). V gave up 2 bases and J gave up 2 bases, with 11 bases separating them. The V gene's germline CDR1 is SGHRS and CDR2 YFSETQ. The CDR3 spans 15 residues. This chain's CDR3 is CASSLTTGTGNTIYF. The CDR3 DNA follows: TGCGCCAGCAGCTTAACCACAGGCACTGGAAACACCATATATTTT.

The chain has TRBV5-6 and TRBJ1-3, with D tentatively TRBD1 (6 bases). This CDR3 spans 16 amino acids. Per germline, CDR1 SGHDT and CDR2 YYEEEE. Trimming took 0 bases from V and 2 from J, leaving 12 bases between them. The CDR3 region is CASSLAGWTAGNTIYF. In DNA form, the CDR3 reads TGTGCCAGCAGCTTGGCCGGGTGGACAGCTGGAAACACCATATATTTT.

J is TRBJ2-2 and V is TRBV5-1; 7 nucleotides line up with TRBD1. With 0 bases clipped from V and 7 bases from J, the junction kept 3 bases outside the gene matches. The CDR3 length is 14 residues. Germline CDR1 reads SGHRS; CDR2 reads YFSETQ. CDR3 amino acids: CASSLVGTVGELFF. The CDR3 coding sequence is TGCGCCAGCAGCTTGGTGGGGACAGTCGGGGAGCTGTTTTTT.

The V and J genes are TRBV5-1 and TRBJ2-2; 10 bases are a match to TRBD2. Germline CDR1 and CDR2: SGHRS and YFSETQ. The CDR3 is 17 residues long. V shed 1 base, J shed 6 bases, and the junction held 9 bases outside the gene matches. The CDR3 coding sequence is TGCGCCAGCAGCTTGTGGGGAACTAGCGGGGTATCCGGGGAGCTGTTTTTT. Its translation is CASSLWGTSGVSGELFF.

The chain recombines TRBV30 with TRBJ2-3; a weak D match, TRBD1 (5 bases). CDR1 and CDR2 (germline): GTSNPN, SVGIG (reference sequence). Trimming left V 1 base short and J 2 bases short, with 10 bases between. The CDR3 loop spans 14 amino acids. CDR3 nucleotide sequence: TGTGCCTGGAGTGCCTCAGGGCCCACAGATACGCAGTATTTT. Amino acid sequence: CAWSASGPTDTQYF.

This clone turned up a few times. The chain links TRBV11-3 to TRBJ2-7, with 7 bases lining up with TRBD1. CDR1 SGHNT and CDR2 YENEEA come from the germline V gene. The junction had 6 bases not matched to a gene; V was cut back by 4 bases and J by 0 bases. The CDR3 runs to 15 residues. CDR3 in DNA: TGTGCCAGCAGCTACCGGGGACAGAGCTCCTACGAGCAGTACTTC. Translation: CASSYRGQSSYEQYF.

The rearrangement uses TRBV5-1 and TRBJ1-2; 8 positions agree with TRBD1. Per germline, CDR1 SGHRS and CDR2 YFSETQ. V shed 4 bases, J shed 8 bases, and the junction held 7 bases outside the gene matches. This CDR3 has 13 amino acids. This CDR3 reads CASSPVTGGGYTF. The CDR3 DNA reads TGCGCCAGCAGCCCGGTAACAGGGGGAGGCTACACCTTC.

V gene TRBV6-1 combines with J gene TRBJ1-1; TRBD1 is a possible D gene (5 bases). Germline CDR1 reads MNHNS; CDR2 reads SASEGT. V lost 2 bases to trimming and J lost 4 bases, with 14 bases between them. The CDR3 totals 15 residues. The CDR3 spells CASSETQGGGTEAFF. The CDR3 coding sequence is TGTGCCAGCAGTGAAACTCAGGGCGGGGGCACTGAAGCTTTCTTT.

The chain combines TRBV7-2 with TRBJ2-7, with TRBD2 matching over 7 bases. V lost 4 bases and J lost 0; bases outside the gene matches: 3. Germline loops: CDR1 SGHTA, CDR2 FQGNSA. The CDR3 is made up of 14 amino acids. The CDR3 is CASSWGGSSYEQYF. Written as DNA, the CDR3 is TGTGCCAGCAGCTGGGGCGGGAGCTCCTACGAGCAGTACTTC.

The rearrangement links TRBV27 to TRBJ1-3; no clear D gene. CDR1 and CDR2 from the germline V gene are MNHEY and SMNVEV (reference sequence). The V end was cut by 4 bases, the J end by 1 base, with 8 bases between. The CDR3 totals 14 residues. CDR3 region: CASSSLRSGNTIYF. CDR3 sequence (DNA): TGTGCCAGCAGTTCGCTCAGATCTGGAAACACCATATATTTT.

The chain joins TRBV29-1 to TRBJ2-5; a possible D gene is TRBD1 (6 bases). The CDR3 loop spans 16 amino acids. Germline assignment: CDR1 SQVTM and CDR2 ANQGSEA. V was trimmed by 1 base and J by 2 bases, leaving 17 bases between them. This CDR3 is CSVEGLNKGGQETQYF. In DNA form, the CDR3 reads TGCAGCGTTGAAGGGCTCAACAAAGGGGGACAAGAGACCCAGTACTTC.

This sequence joins TRBV6-5 and TRBJ2-3; 7 bases line up with TRBD1. In germline, CDR1 is MNHEY, CDR2 SVGAGI. V shed 5 bases, J shed 0 bases, and the junction held 5 bases outside the gene matches. This CDR3 region has 15 residues. CDR3 residues: CASSRGTVSTDTQYF. In DNA, the CDR3 is TGTGCCAGCAGTAGGGGGACAGTGAGCACAGATACGCAGTATTTT.

The chain joins TRBV5-1 to TRBJ2-1; 10 bases line up with TRBD2. CDR1 is SGHRS and CDR2 is YFSETQ in the germline V gene. J was trimmed by 5 bases and V by 1 base; bases with no gene match: 0. The CDR3 runs to 14 residues. The CDR3 region is CASSLTSGNNEQFF. Written as DNA, the CDR3 is TGCGCCAGCAGCTTGACTAGCGGGAACAATGAGCAGTTCTTC.

This clone has a count of ten or more. The CDR3 DNA follows: TGTGCCAGCAGCTTCGGGCGGGGCAGGGGGACTGAAGCTTTCTTT. The encoded protein is CASSFGRGRGTEAFF. The chain couples TRBV2 to TRBJ1-1; TRBD1 agrees at 7 bases. The germline V gene encodes CDR1 SNHLY and CDR2 FYNNEI. The CDR3 is 15 amino acids. Trimming took 6 bases from V and 5 from J; bases not matched to a gene: 12. Full variable domain (outside the CDR3, taken from reference TRBV2 and TRBJ1-1): EPEVTQTPSHQVTQMGQEVILRCVPISNHLYFYWYRQILGQKVEFLVSFYNNEISEKSEIFDDQFSVERPDGSNFTLKIRSTKLEDSAMYFCASSFGRGRGTEAFFGQGTRLTVV.

This chain links TRBV18 with TRBJ1-3; unclear D gene. Germline CDR1 KGHSH, CDR2 LQKENI. Trimming left V 0 bases short and J 0 bases short, with 9 bases between. The length of the CDR3 is 16 residues. This CDR3 is CASSPPEAFSGNTIYF. The CDR3 bases are TGTGCCAGCTCACCACCCGAGGCTTTCTCTGGAAACACCATATATTTT.

The chain links TRBV19 to TRBJ2-7; TRBD2 matches 8 bases. Trimming took 1 base from V and 5 from J; bases not matched to a gene: 7. The CDR3 contains 15 residues. CDR1 is LNHDA and CDR2 is SQIVND in the germline V gene (reference sequence). This chain's CDR3 is CASSIASGRNHEQYF. Here the CDR3 DNA reads TGTGCCAGTAGTATAGCCAGCGGGAGAAACCACGAGCAGTACTTC.